A single sample gave rise to the 28 T cell receptor beta chains below, sequenced in a study of Graves' ophthalmopathy and Graves' hyperthyroidism. RNA served as the template for amplifying TCR beta CDR3 regions. HTBI-primed first-round RT-PCR preceded second-round multiplex PCR. Each CDR3 protein gets one entry after TCRdb re-called the multiplex PCR reads with MiXCR. The sample includes 600,000 to 650,000 distinct CDR3 sequences, 20% to 25% seen only once; the top ten take 7.1%. Input material: peripheral blood. The receptors were sampled from a woman aged 18-29 years with stable Graves' hyperthyroidism. Some clones in this sample may be carry-over from other donors' samples.

The CDR3 loop is CASSPTGQGAYFYEQYF. The DNA of the CDR3 is TGTGCCAGCAGTCCAACGGGACAGGGTGCGTACTTCTACGAGCAGTACTTC. The rearrangement links TRBV25-1 to TRBJ2-7; TRBD1 matches 9 bases. Looked up from germline, CDR1 is MGHDK and CDR2 is SYGVNS. CDR3 length equals 17 residues. Trimming took 5 bases from V and 3 from J; bases not matched to a gene: 14.

This clonotype was recorded many times. V usage is TRBV5-1 and J usage is TRBJ2-2; D is ambiguous. Trimming stripped 6 bases from V and 3 bases from J, with 6 bases between. The germline gives CDR1 SGHRS, CDR2 YFSETQ. This CDR3 is built from 12 residues. The CDR3 loop reads CASIKDTGELFF. CDR3 DNA sequence: TGCGCCAGCATTAAGGACACCGGGGAGCTGTTTTTT.

This clonotype has ten or more counts. The J gene is TRBJ2-5, the V gene TRBV27, with 7 bases that match TRBD2. Germline V gene sequence: CDR1 MNHEY, CDR2 SMNVEV (reference sequence). V shed 3 bases and J 5 bases; nucleotides not matched to a gene: 9. The CDR3 runs 15 residues. CDR3 sequence reads: CASSLGPGLGETQYF. The CDR3 DNA follows: TGTGCCAGCAGTTTGGGTCCAGGACTAGGTGAGACCCAGTACTTC.

This clonotype occurred many times. V is TRBV6-2 or TRBV6-3 and J is TRBJ2-7; 9 bases fit TRBD1. In germline, CDR1 is MNHEY, CDR2 SVGEGT. With 6 bases clipped from V and 2 bases from J, the junction kept 8 bases outside the gene matches. The CDR3 is made up of 15 amino acids. CDR3 in amino acids: CASRPQGATAYEQYF. As DNA, the CDR3 is TGTGCCAGCAGACCACAGGGGGCGACAGCCTACGAGCAGTACTTC.

This clonotype was detected ten times or more. The CDR3 sequence is CATSDRDRGDGYTF. CDR3 DNA: TGTGCCACCAGTGACCGCGACAGGGGCGATGGCTACACCTTC. This rearrangement joins TRBV24-1 to TRBJ1-2, with TRBD1 matching 8 bases. Germline CDR1 KGHDR, CDR2 SFDVKD. V was pared by 4 bases and J by 6 bases, with 6 bases of the junction left unmatched. This CDR3 is 14 amino acids long.

The CDR3 loop reads CASSHPRGGSAFF. CDR3 in DNA: TGTGCCAGCAGCCACCCGCGCGGGGGGAGCGCTTTCTTT. The gene calls are TRBV27 and TRBJ1-1, with D possibly TRBD1 on 5 matching bases. The CDR3 covers 13 residues. Germline V gives CDR1 MNHEY, CDR2 SMNVEV (reference sequence). The V end was cut by 6 bases, the J end by 11 bases, with 19 bases between.

The J gene is TRBJ2-5, the V gene TRBV6-1; 9 bases are shared with TRBD1. The junction had 8 bases not matched to a gene; V was cut back by 6 bases and J by 0 bases. This CDR3 region has 16 residues. The germline V gene encodes CDR1 MNHNS and CDR2 SASEGT. The CDR3 loop reads CASRGHRGQYQETQYF. CDR3 nucleotides: TGTGCCAGCAGGGGTCACAGGGGGCAGTACCAAGAGACCCAGTACTTC.

Ten or more counts support this clonotype. The chain recombines TRBV6-5 with TRBJ1-1, with 12 bases that match TRBD1. This CDR3 spans 14 amino acids. Germline CDR1 reads MNHEY; CDR2 reads SVGAGI. V dropped 2 bases and J dropped 7; count of bases not matched to a gene: 2. The CDR3 sequence is CASSYGTGGDEAFF. The CDR3 DNA sequence: TGTGCCAGCAGTTACGGGACAGGGGGCGATGAAGCTTTCTTT.

The sample holds many counts of this clonotype. CDR3 amino acids: CSVEGDRGRNYEQYF. DNA for the CDR3: TGCAGCGTTGAAGGAGACAGGGGGCGAAACTACGAGCAGTACTTC. The chain combines TRBV29-1 with TRBJ2-7, with 10 bases matching TRBD1. CDR3 length: 15 amino acids. V shed 1 base and J 3 bases; nucleotides not matched to a gene: 6. Germline loops: CDR1 SQVTM, CDR2 ANQGSEA.

This clonotype was found many times. This rearrangement joins TRBV16 to TRBJ1-5; D is possibly TRBD1 (5 bases). V shed 4 bases and J shed 0 bases, with 19 bases lying between them. Germline loops: CDR1 KGHSY, CDR2 FQNENV. The CDR3 is 18 amino acids. The CDR3 is CASSLRGGTVDSNQPQHF. CDR3 bases: TGTGCCAGCAGCCTCCGGGGTGGGACGGTCGATAGCAATCAGCCCCAGCATTTT.

At least ten counts were recorded for this clonotype. This chain joins TRBV9 and TRBJ2-7, with 8 bases identical to TRBD1. This CDR3 is 19 amino acids long. The V and J ends lost 0 bases and 0 bases, in that order; junction bases with no gene match: 14. Germline lookup yields CDR1 SGDLS and CDR2 YYNGEE. For the CDR3, the DNA is TGTGCCAGCAGCGTAGGGGGGGTTGTCGGGACAGGCTTCTCCTACGAGCAGTACTTC. Amino acid sequence: CASSVGGVVGTGFSYEQYF.

The J gene is TRBJ1-1, the V gene TRBV27; D is undetermined. CDR3 length equals 14 residues. Trimming shortened V by 3 bases and J by 7 bases, and 15 bases separated the two germline ends. Germline CDR1 is MNHEY and CDR2 is SMNVEV (reference sequence). CDR3 sequence reads: CASSFSTLVDEAFF. CDR3 DNA sequence: TGTGCCAGCAGTTTTTCCACCCTGGTTGATGAAGCTTTCTTT.

The V gene is TRBV28, the J gene TRBJ1-6; 7 bases are shared with TRBD1. Looked up from germline, CDR1 is MDHEN and CDR2 is SYDVKM. V trimming: 7 bases; J trimming: 14 bases; junction bases outside the gene matches: 11. The CDR3 covers 13 residues. CDR3 in amino acids: CASTGGQAMALHF. CDR3 nucleotides: TGTGCCAGCACCGGTGGACAGGCCATGGCCCTCCACTTT.

V is TRBV6-2 or TRBV6-3 and J is TRBJ2-7; D may be TRBD2 (6 bases). The CDR3 extends over 14 amino acids. V lost 4 bases to trimming and J lost 0 bases, with 10 bases between them. Germline CDR1 is MNHEY and CDR2 is SVGEGT. This CDR3 is CASSWGLISYEQYF. The CDR3 nucleotides are TGTGCCAGCAGTTGGGGACTGATCTCCTACGAGCAGTACTTC.

This clonotype occurred many times. The chain recombines TRBV5-1 with TRBJ2-7; TRBD1 aligns across 7 bases. Unmatched junction bases numbered 11, after V lost 3 bases and J lost 5 bases. CDR1 SGHRS and CDR2 YFSETQ come from the germline V gene. The CDR3 length is 15 residues. The CDR3 sequence: CASSSGTVGLHEQYF. Written as DNA, the CDR3 is TGCGCCAGCAGCTCCGGGACAGTGGGGCTCCACGAGCAGTACTTC.

This clonotype was seen many times. This sequence joins TRBV7-9 and TRBJ2-7; D tentatively fits TRBD1 or TRBD2 (5 bases each). The CDR3 runs to 12 residues. From germline, CDR1 is SEHNR and CDR2 FQNEAQ (reference sequence). V shed 5 bases and J shed 5 bases, with 10 bases lying between them. The CDR3 DNA follows: TGTGCCAGCAGCACCGGGGCCCACGAGCAGTACTTC. This gives the protein CASSTGAHEQYF.

This clonotype showed up many times. The rearrangement links TRBV20-1 to TRBJ2-7; D remains unclear. Trimming took 2 bases from V and 3 from J, leaving 5 bases between them. The CDR3 runs to 11 residues. CDR1 is DFQATT, CDR2 SNEGSKA, per germline (reference sequence). CDR3 nucleotide sequence: TGCAGTGCTAGAACCTTCTACGAGCAGTACTTC. As protein: CSARTFYEQYF.

The chain combines TRBV12-3 or TRBV12-4 with TRBJ1-5; 8 nucleotides agree with TRBD1. The V and J ends lost 6 bases and 0 bases, in that order; junction bases with no gene match: 4. The CDR3 runs to 15 residues. This CDR3 is CASSKTGGSNQPQHF. In DNA form, the CDR3 reads TGTGCCAGCAGCAAAACAGGGGGTAGCAATCAGCCCCAGCATTTT.

This sequence joins TRBV6-5 and TRBJ2-7; TRBD1 matches 11 bases. Germline V gene data show CDR1 as MNHEY and CDR2 as SVGAGI. CDR3 size: 15 residues. The junction had 7 bases not matched to a gene; V was cut back by 4 bases and J by 5 bases. CDR3 protein: CASSFTDRGLNEQYF. In nucleotides, the CDR3 is TGTGCCAGCAGTTTCACGGACAGGGGGCTCAACGAGCAGTACTTC.

This clonotype was seen at least ten times. The chain joins TRBV6-5 to TRBJ1-1; TRBD1 aligns across 8 bases. The germline V gene has CDR1 MNHEY and CDR2 SVGAGI. V shed 4 bases and J 7 bases; nucleotides not matched to a gene: 8. CDR3 length equals 14 residues. The CDR3 region has the DNA TGTGCCAGCAGTTCCTTAGGACAGGGCAGTGAAGCTTTCTTT. This gives the protein CASSSLGQGSEAFF.

The chain recombines TRBV20-1 with TRBJ2-7, with 8 bases that match TRBD2. V lost 5 bases to trimming and J lost 3 bases; unmatched junction nucleotides: 12. This CDR3 spans 15 amino acids. The germline CDR1 and CDR2 sequences are DFQATT and SNEGSKA (reference sequence). This CDR3 is CSARSYSGEVYEQYF. As DNA, the CDR3 is TGCAGTGCTCGAAGTTATAGCGGGGAGGTCTACGAGCAGTACTTC.

In its sample, this clonotype was seen a few times. The chain employs TRBV2 and TRBJ1-2; 10 nucleotides line up with TRBD1. Germline trimming cut 4 bases from V and 3 bases from J; bases unmatched to any gene: 5. Germline CDR1 is SNHLY and CDR2 is FYNNEI. CDR3 length equals 15 residues. The CDR3 loop reads CASSVGQGGDYGYTF. In DNA form, the CDR3 reads TGTGCCAGCAGTGTCGGACAGGGGGGAGACTATGGCTACACCTTC. Together with reference TRBV2 and TRBJ1-2, the CDR3 gives the full variable domain: EPEVTQTPSHQVTQMGQEVILRCVPISNHLYFYWYRQILGQKVEFLVSFYNNEISEKSEIFDDQFSVERPDGSNFTLKIRSTKLEDSAMYFCASSVGQGGDYGYTFGSGTRLTVV.

This clonotype occurred many times. This sequence joins TRBV6-2 or TRBV6-3 and TRBJ2-7; 9 nucleotides line up with TRBD2. V dropped 7 bases and J dropped 7; count of bases not matched to a gene: 14. The CDR3 has 15 amino acids. Germline CDR1 is MNHEY and CDR2 is SVGEGT. The CDR3 DNA follows: TGTGCCAGCACGATCCCGTTAGCGGGAGCTGGGGAGCAGTACTTC. This codes for CASTIPLAGAGEQYF.

This clonotype was seen many times. One junction end disagrees with the germline gene, perhaps due to a read error. The chain carries TRBV12-3 or TRBV12-4 and TRBJ1-2; perhaps TRBD1 as D (6 bases). This CDR3 is built from 13 residues. The CDR3, as DNA: TGTGTCAGCAGAGTCCGACAGGACGATGGCTACACCTTC. Encoded protein: CVSRVRQDDGYTF.

This clonotype has more than one count but fewer than ten. The gene calls are TRBV29-1 and TRBJ2-2; no reliable D call. The germline gives CDR1 SQVTM, CDR2 ANQGSEA. Between the trimmed V and J ends, which lost 5 bases and 0 bases, there was a span of 10 bases. CDR3 length: 14 amino acids. CDR3 in amino acids: CSVPSPANTGELFF. The CDR3 DNA is TGCAGCGTTCCCAGTCCCGCGAACACCGGGGAGCTGTTTTTT.

The chain links TRBV5-8 to TRBJ1-2, with TRBD1 as a possible D gene (5 bases). There are 14 residues in the CDR3. The germline V gene encodes CDR1 SGHTS and CDR2 YDEGEE. Trimming removed 2 bases from V and 7 bases from J, with 15 bases in between. The DNA of the CDR3 is TGTGCCAGCAGCTTTTTCCAGGGCTGGGCTGGCTACACCTTC. It specifies CASSFFQGWAGYTF.

This clonotype was detected many times. This sequence joins TRBV6-5 and TRBJ2-7; D is uncertain. Trimming removed 0 bases at V and 4 bases at J, with 10 bases between. The CDR3 spans 14 residues. Looked up from germline, CDR1 is MNHEY and CDR2 is SVGAGI. This chain's CDR3 is CASSYSFLGYEQYF. The CDR3 DNA is TGTGCCAGCAGTTACTCGTTTTTGGGGTACGAGCAGTACTTC.

This clonotype has just a few counts. The J gene is TRBJ1-6, the V gene TRBV6-1, with unresolved D. The CDR3 length is 16 residues. V was trimmed by 2 bases and J by 0 bases, leaving 8 bases between them. The germline gives CDR1 MNHNS, CDR2 SASEGT. The CDR3 region has the DNA TGTGCCAGCAGTGAACTGGGGAGCTCCTATAATTCACCCCTCCACTTT. Translation gives CASSELGSSYNSPLHF.